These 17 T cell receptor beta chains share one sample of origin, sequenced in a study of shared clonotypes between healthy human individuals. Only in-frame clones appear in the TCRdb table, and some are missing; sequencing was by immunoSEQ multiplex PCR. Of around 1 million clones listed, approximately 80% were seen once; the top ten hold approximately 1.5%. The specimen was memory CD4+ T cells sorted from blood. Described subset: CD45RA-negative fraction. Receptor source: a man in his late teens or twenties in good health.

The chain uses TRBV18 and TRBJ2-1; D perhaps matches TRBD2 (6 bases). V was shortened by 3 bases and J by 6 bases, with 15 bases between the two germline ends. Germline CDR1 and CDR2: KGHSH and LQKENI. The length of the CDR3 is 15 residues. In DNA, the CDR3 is TGTGCCAGCTCACCGCGGGACGGATCTTCCAATGAGCAGTTCTTC. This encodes CASSPRDGSSNEQFF.

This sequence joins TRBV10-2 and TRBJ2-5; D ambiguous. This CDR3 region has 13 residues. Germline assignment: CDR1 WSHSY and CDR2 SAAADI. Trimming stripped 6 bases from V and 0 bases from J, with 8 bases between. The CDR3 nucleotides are TGCGCCAGCAGACGTGGGTACCAAGAGACCCAGTACTTC. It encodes CASRRGYQETQYF.

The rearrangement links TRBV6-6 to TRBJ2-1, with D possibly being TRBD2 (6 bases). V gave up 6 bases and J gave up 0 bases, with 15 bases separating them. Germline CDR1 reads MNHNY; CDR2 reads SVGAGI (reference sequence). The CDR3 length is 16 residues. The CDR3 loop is CASSATSTSSYNEQFF. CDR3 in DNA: TGTGCCAGCAGCGCAACTAGCACTAGCTCCTACAATGAGCAGTTCTTC.

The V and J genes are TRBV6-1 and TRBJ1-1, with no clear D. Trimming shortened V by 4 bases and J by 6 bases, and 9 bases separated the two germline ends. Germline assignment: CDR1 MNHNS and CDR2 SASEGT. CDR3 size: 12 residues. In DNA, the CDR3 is TGTGCCAGCAGTGGCAGGATCTCTGAAGCTTTCTTT. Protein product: CASSGRISEAFF.

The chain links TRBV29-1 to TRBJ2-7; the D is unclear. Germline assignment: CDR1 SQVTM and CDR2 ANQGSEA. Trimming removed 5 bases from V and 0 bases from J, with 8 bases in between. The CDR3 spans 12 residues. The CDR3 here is CSVSLVSYEQYF. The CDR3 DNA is TGCAGCGTTTCGCTAGTCTCCTACGAGCAGTACTTC.

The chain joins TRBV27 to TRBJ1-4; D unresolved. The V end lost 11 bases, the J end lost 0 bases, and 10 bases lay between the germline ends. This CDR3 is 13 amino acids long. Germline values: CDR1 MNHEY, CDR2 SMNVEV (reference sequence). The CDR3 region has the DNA TGTGCCGCCGCGCCATCAACTAATGAAAAACTGTTTTTT. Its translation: CAAAPSTNEKLFF.

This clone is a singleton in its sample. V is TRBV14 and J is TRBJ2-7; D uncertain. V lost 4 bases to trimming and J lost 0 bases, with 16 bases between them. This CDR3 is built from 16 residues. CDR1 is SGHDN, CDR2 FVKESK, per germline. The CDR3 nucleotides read TGTGCCAGCAGCCGGCCCTCTCGCGCCAGCTCCTACGAGCAGTACTTC. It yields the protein CASSRPSRASSYEQYF.

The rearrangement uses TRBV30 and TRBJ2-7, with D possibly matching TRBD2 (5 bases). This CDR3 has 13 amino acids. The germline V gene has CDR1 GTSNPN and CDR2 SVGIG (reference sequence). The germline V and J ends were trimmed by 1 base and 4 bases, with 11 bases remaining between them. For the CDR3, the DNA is TGTGCCTGGAGTGGGGTTTCGGGGTACGAGCAGTACTTC. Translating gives CAWSGVSGYEQYF. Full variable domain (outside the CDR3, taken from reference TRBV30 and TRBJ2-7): SQTIHQWPATLVQPVGSPLSLECTVEGTSNPNLYWYRQAAGRGLQLLFYSVGIGQISSEVPQNLSASRPQDRQFILSSKKLLLSDSGFYLCAWSGVSGYEQYFGPGTRLTVT.

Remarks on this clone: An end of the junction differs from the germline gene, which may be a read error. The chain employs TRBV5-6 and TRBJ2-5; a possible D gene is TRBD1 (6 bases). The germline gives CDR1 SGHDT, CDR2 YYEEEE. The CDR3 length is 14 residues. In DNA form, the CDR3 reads TGTGCCAGCAGCTTGAGGGGGTTGCAAGAGTCCCAGTACTTC. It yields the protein CASSLRGLQESQYF.

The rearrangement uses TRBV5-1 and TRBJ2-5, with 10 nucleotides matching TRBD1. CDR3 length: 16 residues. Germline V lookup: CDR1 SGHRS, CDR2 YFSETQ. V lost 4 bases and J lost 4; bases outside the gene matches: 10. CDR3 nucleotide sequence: TGCGCCAGCAGCCCTCGGACAGGGGGGTTGGGAGAGACCCAGTACTTC. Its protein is CASSPRTGGLGETQYF.

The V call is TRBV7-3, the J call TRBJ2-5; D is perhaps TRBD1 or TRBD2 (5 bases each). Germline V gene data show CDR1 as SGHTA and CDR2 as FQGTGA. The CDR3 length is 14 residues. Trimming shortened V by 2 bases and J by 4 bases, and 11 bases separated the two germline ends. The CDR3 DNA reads TGTGCCAGCAGCTTAGGAGCAGGGAGAGAGACCCAGTACTTC. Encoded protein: CASSLGAGRETQYF.

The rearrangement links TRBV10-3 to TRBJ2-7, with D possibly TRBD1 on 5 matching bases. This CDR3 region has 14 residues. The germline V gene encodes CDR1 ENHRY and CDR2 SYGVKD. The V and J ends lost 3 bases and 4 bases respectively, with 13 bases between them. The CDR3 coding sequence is TGTGCCATCAGTGATGTCAGGGTTTCATACGAGCAGTACTTC. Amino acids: CAISDVRVSYEQYF.

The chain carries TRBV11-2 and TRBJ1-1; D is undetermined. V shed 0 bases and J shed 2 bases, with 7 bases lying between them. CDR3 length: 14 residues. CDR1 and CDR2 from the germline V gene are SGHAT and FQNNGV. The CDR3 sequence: CASSLETGNTEAFF. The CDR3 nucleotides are TGTGCCAGCAGCTTAGAGACGGGTAACACTGAAGCTTTCTTT.

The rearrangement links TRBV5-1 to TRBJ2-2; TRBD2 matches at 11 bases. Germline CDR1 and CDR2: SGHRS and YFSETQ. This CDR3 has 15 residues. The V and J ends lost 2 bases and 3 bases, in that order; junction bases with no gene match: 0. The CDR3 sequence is CASSFSGRDTGELFF. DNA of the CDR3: TGCGCCAGCAGCTTTAGCGGGAGGGACACCGGGGAGCTGTTTTTT.

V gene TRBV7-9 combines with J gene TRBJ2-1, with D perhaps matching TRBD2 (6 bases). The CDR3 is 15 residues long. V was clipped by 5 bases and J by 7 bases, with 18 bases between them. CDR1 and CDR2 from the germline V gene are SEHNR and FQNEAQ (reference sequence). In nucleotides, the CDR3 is TGTGCCAGCAGCCCCGGCCCGGGAGTAAGTAATGAGCAGTTCTTC. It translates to CASSPGPGVSNEQFF. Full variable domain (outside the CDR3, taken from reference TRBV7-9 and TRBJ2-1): DTGVSQNPRHKITKRGQNVTFRCDPISEHNRLYWYRQTLGQGPEFLTYFQNEAQLEKSRLLSDRFSAERPKGSFSTLEIQRTEQGDSAMYLCASSPGPGVSNEQFFGPGTRLTVL.

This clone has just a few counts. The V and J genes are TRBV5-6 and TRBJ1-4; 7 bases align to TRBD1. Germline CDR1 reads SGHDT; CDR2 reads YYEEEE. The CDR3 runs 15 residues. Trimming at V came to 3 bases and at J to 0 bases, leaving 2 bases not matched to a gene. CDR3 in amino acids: CASSYRGPTNEKLFF. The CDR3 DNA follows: TGTGCCAGCAGCTACAGGGGCCCAACTAATGAAAAACTGTTTTTT.

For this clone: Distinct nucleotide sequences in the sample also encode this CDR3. This CDR3 reads CASSSGLAGSTDTQYF. The CDR3 region has the DNA TGCGCCAGCAGCTCAGGACTAGCGGGAAGCACAGATACGCAGTATTTT. V usage is TRBV5-1 and J usage is TRBJ2-3; 12 bases are a match to TRBD2. Per germline, CDR1 SGHRS and CDR2 YFSETQ. This CDR3 is built from 16 residues. Germline trimming cut 3 bases from V and 0 bases from J; bases unmatched to any gene: 2.